The 26 T cell receptor beta chains in this list originate from one sample, sequenced in a study of tumor-infiltrating lymphocytes in oesophageal squamous cell carcinoma. TCRdb recomputed calls from the PCR reads with MiXCR, one row per CDR3 protein. The sample yields fewer than 25,000 distinct CDR3 sequences, 40% to 50% seen once. What was sequenced was esophageal tumor tissue. These receptor sequences come from a male donor with esophageal squamous cell carcinoma.

The chain couples TRBV7-2 to TRBJ2-7; weak D call: TRBD1 (6 bases). Germline lookup yields CDR1 SGHTA and CDR2 FQGNSA. The CDR3 is 13 residues long. Trimming took off 4 bases at V and 4 bases at J, with 11 bases between the two ends. CDR3 residues: CASSSRQEYEQYF. DNA for the CDR3: TGTGCCAGCAGCTCCAGACAGGAATACGAGCAGTACTTC.

The table lists this clonotype with a few counts. In DNA, the CDR3 is TGTGCCAGCAGCTTAGTCCCGAGCACAGATACGCAGTATTTT. Translated: CASSLVPSTDTQYF. The J gene is TRBJ2-3, the V gene TRBV7-6; the D is unclear. The V end lost 1 base, the J end lost 0 bases, and 5 bases lay between the germline ends. This CDR3 comprises 14 residues. Germline CDR1 is SGHVS and CDR2 is FNYEAQ.

This clonotype was recorded at least ten times. The V call is TRBV7-3, the J call TRBJ1-1; D is ambiguous. Germline CDR1 SGHTA, CDR2 FQGTGA. Trimming shortened V by 2 bases and J by 3 bases, and 7 bases separated the two germline ends. This CDR3 comprises 13 residues. DNA of the CDR3: TGTGCCAGCAGCTTATACGGTTACACTGAAGCTTTCTTT. The encoded protein is CASSLYGYTEAFF. The full variable domain, in which reference TRBV7-3 and TRBJ1-1 provide the parts outside the CDR3, is GAGVSQTPSNKVTEKGKYVELRCDPISGHTALYWYRQSLGQGPEFLIYFQGTGAADDSGLPNDRFFAVRPEGSVSTLKIQRTERGDSAVYLCASSLYGYTEAFFGQGTRLTVV.

This clonotype was counted at least ten times. Germline is not matched at one junction end, which may reflect a read error. The V gene is TRBV7-7, the J gene TRBJ2-2; D could derive from TRBD1 or TRBD2 (5 bases each). The germline V gene encodes CDR1 SSHAT and CDR2 FNYEAQ (reference sequence). The CDR3 has 14 amino acids. The CDR3 sequence is CASSIGTAAGELFF. CDR3 bases: TGTGCTAGCAGCATCGGGACGGCGGCCGGGGAGCTGTTTTTT.

The CDR3 is CASSPSRTGTYEQYF. In nucleotides, the CDR3 is TGTGCCAGCAGTCCAAGCCGAACAGGGACCTACGAGCAGTACTTC. This sequence joins TRBV27 and TRBJ2-5; a possible D gene is TRBD1 (6 bases). The J call may be wrong; the DNA end is better matched by TRBJ2-7. Germline CDR1 MNHEY, CDR2 SMNVEV (reference sequence). The CDR3 runs to 15 residues.

The table lists this clonotype with many counts. This chain uses TRBV11-2 with TRBJ2-7; possibly TRBD1 for D (6 bases). CDR1 SGHAT and CDR2 FQNNGV come from the germline V gene. This CDR3 is built from 15 residues. V was shortened by 5 bases and J by 3 bases, with 17 bases between the two germline ends. The DNA of the CDR3 is TGTGCCAGCAGCGGTCTAATTATGGACAGCTACGAGCAGTACTTC. Translated: CASSGLIMDSYEQYF.

This clonotype counts as medium-sized. The CDR3 bases are TGTGCCAGCAGCTTACGGGTCCCATACGAGCAGTACTTC. The encoded protein is CASSLRVPYEQYF. The V gene is TRBV7-9, the J gene TRBJ2-7, with D hard to call. This CDR3 region has 13 residues. Germline values: CDR1 SEHNR, CDR2 FQNEAQ (reference sequence). V was shortened by 2 bases and J by 4 bases, with 9 bases between the two germline ends.

This clonotype occurred many times. One base away lies a much larger clone, so this may be a sequencing read error. The chain is built from TRBV7-8 and TRBJ2-7; perhaps TRBD2 as D (5 bases). The V gene lost 5 bases and the J gene lost 7 bases, with 15 bases spanning the gap. The CDR3 runs 13 residues. Per germline, CDR1 SGHVS and CDR2 FQNEAQ. CDR3: CASSPIWENEQYF. CDR3 sequence (DNA): TGTGCCAGCAGCCCAATATGGGAGAATGAGCAGTACTTC.

This chain connects TRBV7-2 to TRBJ2-3; possible D gene TRBD2, 7 bases. Near its end, the DNA agrees better with TRBJ2-2, so the J call may be wrong. CDR3 length equals 15 residues. Germline lookup yields CDR1 SGHTA and CDR2 FQGNSA. The CDR3 spells CASSLWGGRTGELFF. The CDR3 DNA reads TGTGCCAGCAGCTTATGGGGGGGCCGGACCGGGGAGCTGTTTTTT.

Worth noting for this clonotype: Given the absence of the conserved phenylalanine or tryptophan at the CDR3 end, a read error is likely. The limits of the CDR3 on the DNA are not certain, so only TCRdb's listed CDR3 is given. The rearrangement uses TRBV6-2 or TRBV6-3 and TRBJ1-1; no DNA check was done on the table's D call, TRBD1. The CDR3 has 14 residues if both end residues are counted. Germline CDR1 MNHEY, CDR2 SVGEGT. CDR3 in amino acids: CARGGWSRPSTSAP.

This clonotype was seen only a few times. The chain recombines TRBV7-2 with TRBJ2-1, with D unresolved. Germline CDR1 is SGHTA and CDR2 is FQGNSA. This CDR3 is built from 15 residues. Trimming took 4 bases from V and 2 from J, leaving 12 bases between them. The CDR3: CASSSMLTAYNEQFF. CDR3 DNA sequence: TGTGCCAGCAGCTCGATGCTTACAGCCTACAATGAGCAGTTCTTC.

The table lists this clonotype with a few counts. A much larger clonotype is one base distant, so this may be a read error. The chain uses TRBV20-1 and TRBJ2-7; TRBD2 agrees at 12 bases. Germline CDR1 reads DFQATT; CDR2 reads SNEGSKA (reference sequence). V lost 4 bases and J lost 7; bases outside the gene matches: 2. CDR3 length equals 12 residues. CDR3 region: CSATSGGGEQYF. In DNA form, the CDR3 reads TGCAGTGCTACTAGCGGGGGGGGTGAGCAGTACTTC.

At least ten counts were recorded for this clonotype. The V gene is TRBV6-1, the J gene TRBJ2-7; D ambiguous. This CDR3 is 13 amino acids long. The V gene lost 4 bases and the J gene lost 0 bases, with 7 bases spanning the gap. The germline gives CDR1 MNHNS, CDR2 SASEGT. This CDR3 reads CASSGTSSYEQYF. CDR3 bases: TGTGCCAGCAGTGGGACCAGCTCCTACGAGCAGTACTTC.

This chain uses TRBV7-3 with TRBJ2-4; D possibly corresponds to TRBD2 (5 bases). The DNA end lines up better with TRBJ2-1; the J call may be wrong. This CDR3 contains 13 residues. CDR1 and CDR2 (germline): SGHTA, FQGTGA. The CDR3 here is CASSLIGTSEQFF. The CDR3 DNA reads TGTGCCAGCAGCTTAATAGGCACTAGTGAGCAGTTCTTC.

V is TRBV7-3 and J is TRBJ1-1, with 10 nucleotides matching TRBD1. The germline V gene encodes CDR1 SGHTA and CDR2 FQGTGA. The V segment lost 2 bases and the J segment 3 bases; nucleotides outside the gene matches: 12. CDR3 length: 18 residues. The CDR3 spells CASSLSARQGARDTEAFF. In nucleotides, the CDR3 is TGTGCCAGCAGCTTATCGGCACGACAGGGGGCTAGGGACACTGAAGCTTTCTTT.

Of note for this clonotype: At one end, the junction sequence differs from germline, possibly due to a read error. V is TRBV11-2 and J is TRBJ2-5; D assignment may be TRBD1 or TRBD2 (5 bases each). The germline V gene encodes CDR1 SGHAT and CDR2 FQNNGV. The CDR3 covers 13 residues. CDR3 bases: TGTGCCAGCAGCTTAGACGGGACCCAGGTCCTGTTCTTC. Its protein is CASSLDGTQVLFF.

This clonotype was seen repeatedly, ten times or more. The chain combines TRBV12-3 or TRBV12-4 with TRBJ2-3; D might be TRBD1 (6 bases). V lost 4 bases to trimming and J lost 0 bases, with 11 bases between them. CDR3 size: 15 residues. This CDR3 reads CASSSGTLSTDTQYF. CDR3 in DNA: TGTGCCAGCAGTTCCGGGACATTAAGCACAGATACGCAGTATTTT.

The chain has TRBV10-1 and TRBJ2-5, with 8 bases fitting TRBD2. The J call may be wrong; the DNA end is better matched by TRBJ2-1. This CDR3 comprises 15 residues. Germline V gene sequence: CDR1 WNHNN, CDR2 SYGVQD (reference sequence). The CDR3 reads CASSAIAGLHNEQFF. The CDR3 nucleotides are TGCGCCAGCAGTGCTATAGCGGGACTACACAATGAGCAGTTCTTC.

This chain links TRBV11-2 with TRBJ1-1, with 8 bases fitting TRBD1. The end of the DNA fits TRBJ2-1 better, so the J call may be wrong. The germline V gene has CDR1 SGHAT and CDR2 FQNNGV. The CDR3 runs 12 residues. CDR3 DNA: TGTGCCAGCAGCTTACGGACAGGGATGCAGTTCTTC. Residues: CASSLRTGMQFF.

The CDR3 bases are TGTGCCAGCAGCTTCACGGGAGGGGCCTACAATGAGCAGTTCTTC. It is translated as CASSFTGGAYNEQFF. This chain links TRBV7-3 with TRBJ2-1; 8 bases are shared with TRBD2. J gave up 2 bases and V 3 bases, and 3 bases lay outside the gene matches. CDR3 length: 15 amino acids. Per the germline V gene, CDR1 is SGHTA and CDR2 is FQGTGA.

The chain carries TRBV7-2 and TRBJ2-1, with unresolved D. The end of the DNA aligns better with TRBJ2-7, so the J call may be wrong. Per germline, CDR1 SGHTA and CDR2 FQGNSA. The CDR3 covers 17 residues. In DNA form, the CDR3 reads TGTGCCAGCAGCTTAGCGCTTATGGGCCTGAGCTCCTACGAGCAGTACTTC. This sequence encodes CASSLALMGLSSYEQYF.

Note on this clonotype: Being one base from a much bigger clone, this may be a read error. The chain carries TRBV19 and TRBJ2-5, with a tentative D call TRBD2 (6 bases). This CDR3 region has 13 residues. Per germline, CDR1 LNHDA and CDR2 SQIVND (reference sequence). V was clipped by 10 bases and J by 11 bases, with 23 bases between them. CDR3: CATATRIYNEQYF. The CDR3 coding sequence is TGTGCCACCGCGACTAGAATATACAATGAGCAGTACTTC.

This clonotype turned up a few times. The chain uses TRBV3-1 and TRBJ1-5; D call uncertain. Trimming took 8 bases from V and 1 from J, leaving 21 bases between them. Germline loops: CDR1 LGHDT, CDR2 YNNKEL (reference sequence). This CDR3 has 17 residues. The CDR3 is CASGRTARVESNQPQHF. CDR3 bases: TGTGCCAGCGGTCGGACCGCAAGGGTAGAGAGCAATCAGCCCCAGCATTTT.

This clonotype was observed at least ten times. The CDR3 sequence is CASSTSTSGIPEQYF. Written as DNA, the CDR3 is TGTGCCAGTAGTACCTCGACTAGCGGGATACCCGAGCAGTACTTC. The chain couples TRBV19 to TRBJ2-5; 11 positions match TRBD2. The J call may be mistaken, given a closer DNA end match to TRBJ2-7. Per the germline V gene, CDR1 is LNHDA and CDR2 is SQIVND (reference sequence). This CDR3 has 15 residues.

This clonotype has ten or more counts. The chain links TRBV11-2 to TRBJ1-3; D remains unclear. The germline gives CDR1 SGHAT, CDR2 FQNNGV. CDR3 length: 12 amino acids. Trimming took 5 bases from V and 9 from J, leaving 11 bases between them. The CDR3 sequence is CASSSEQITIYF. In DNA form, the CDR3 reads TGTGCCAGCAGCAGCGAACAAATCACCATATATTTT.

The chain couples TRBV7-8 to TRBJ2-1, with 7 bases matching TRBD2. The CDR3 is 17 amino acids. After removal of 3 bases from V and 2 bases from J, the junction contained 10 bases not matched to a gene. Germline assignment: CDR1 SGHVS and CDR2 FQNEAQ. This CDR3 reads CASSFVGLLDTYNEQFF. The CDR3 coding sequence is TGTGCCAGCAGCTTCGTGGGACTACTCGACACCTACAATGAGCAGTTCTTC.